The TCR beta chain described here comes from a study of OX40 agonist ivuxolimab in advanced cancers. Whole-study findings and limits: Blood T cells, both CD4+ and CD8+, expanded clonally by week 6 at 0.1 to 3.0 mg/kg.

The germline V gene encodes CDR1 SQVTM and CDR2 ANQGSEA. The CDR3 is 12 amino acids. The V gene lost 3 bases and the J gene lost 7 bases, with 12 bases spanning the gap. Profiled with immunoSEQ multiplex PCR; TCRdb holds only in-frame clones, not every one. The sample yields tens of thousands of clones, around 85% seen once. About this clone itself: The antigen is not known.

The sample here was CD4+ or CD8+ T cells sorted from blood, taken in a trial of the OX40 agonist ivuxolimab. This TCR derives from an adult with an advanced solid tumor such as melanoma, head and neck, liver or kidney cancer. The rearrangement uses TRBV29-1 and TRBJ1-1; D is possibly TRBD1 (5 bases). This CDR3 reads CSVDRDSSEAFF. In DNA, the CDR3 is TGCAGCGTTGATCGCGACAGTAGTGAAGCTTTCTTT.